By share, the clone carrying this T cell receptor (beta chain) counts as medium-sized. Found in a library prepared for alpha chains, this beta chain is an off-target read, and its abundance has little meaning. This record belongs to a study of spatial heterogeneity in lung cancer. Study context: Beta-chain sequences consistently outnumbered alpha-chain sequences in detection.

Described time point: sample taken at primary tumor resection. Whole RNA, which was extracted from tumor, nontumor lung tissue or frozen PBMC, was sequenced without any cell sorting. TCRdb used MiXCR to reprocess the 5' RACE reads, holding one entry per CDR3 protein. The sample includes some 12,000 distinct CDR3 sequences, approximately 6.2% of them seen just once. Trimming shortened V by 6 bases and J by 0 bases, and 14 bases separated the two germline ends. Germline CDR1 and CDR2: MNHEY and SVGAGI. The CDR3 contains 15 residues. J is TRBJ1-2 and V is TRBV6-5; D is possibly TRBD1 (5 bases). This TCR came from a male donor with early-stage non-small cell lung cancer. The sequencing used normal lung tissue next to the tumor, collected at surgery. The CDR3 nucleotides are TGTGCCAGCAGGGGGCAAGGGATCCCTAACTATGGCTACACCTTC. Translating it yields CASRGQGIPNYGYTF.